Following are 4 T cell receptor beta chains from one sample sequenced in a study of cytomegalovirus exposure and HLA in healthy donors. The PCR used 60 Vbeta and 13 Jbeta primers. Assay used: immunoSEQ multiplex PCR; TCRdb lists only in-frame clones, some missing. The data contain 150,000 to 200,000 clones, 82% of them singletons. Sequences were obtained from PBMCs. Receptor source: a boy aged 2 to 9 in good health and CMV-seronegative.

The genes are TRBV7-9 and TRBJ2-7; weak D call: TRBD1 (6 bases). CDR1 is SEHNR and CDR2 is FQNEAQ in the germline V gene (reference sequence). The V gene lost 4 bases and the J gene lost 0 bases, with 10 bases spanning the gap. This CDR3 comprises 14 residues. CDR3 sequence (DNA): TGTGCCAGCAGCTCCCGACAGGACTCCTACGAGCAGTACTTC. This encodes CASSSRQDSYEQYF. The full variable domain, with the rest looked up from reference TRBV7-9 and TRBJ2-7, is DTGVSQNPRHKITKRGQNVTFRCDPISEHNRLYWYRQTLGQGPEFLTYFQNEAQLEKSRLLSDRFSAERPKGSFSTLEIQRTEQGDSAMYLCASSSRQDSYEQYFGPGTRLTVT.

The chain employs TRBV18 and TRBJ2-3, with D maybe TRBD2 (7 bases). This CDR3 has 16 amino acids. Trimming removed 2 bases at V and 2 bases at J, with 14 bases between. In germline, CDR1 is KGHSH, CDR2 LQKENI. CDR3 nucleotides: TGTGCCAGCTCACCAAGCCGGGGGGCCTCCACAGATACGCAGTATTTT. This gives the protein CASSPSRGASTDTQYF.

The chain has TRBV15 and TRBJ2-5; D is undetermined. The V gene lost 7 bases and the J gene lost 5 bases, with 17 bases spanning the gap. CDR1 LNHNV and CDR2 YYDKDF come from the germline V gene (reference sequence). The CDR3 is 14 residues long. This CDR3 reads CATTLEKEPETQYF. In nucleotides, the CDR3 is TGTGCCACCACCCTTGAGAAAGAACCCGAGACCCAGTACTTC.

This clone was picked up one time. The rearrangement uses TRBV5-1 and TRBJ1-1; a weak D match, TRBD1 (6 bases). The CDR3 covers 15 residues. Trimming removed 0 bases from V and 1 base from J, with 10 bases in between. Germline V CDR1 and CDR2: SGHRS, YFSETQ. CDR3 residues: CASSLGTVPNTEAFF. The CDR3, as DNA: TGCGCCAGCAGCTTGGGGACAGTGCCGAACACTGAAGCTTTCTTT.